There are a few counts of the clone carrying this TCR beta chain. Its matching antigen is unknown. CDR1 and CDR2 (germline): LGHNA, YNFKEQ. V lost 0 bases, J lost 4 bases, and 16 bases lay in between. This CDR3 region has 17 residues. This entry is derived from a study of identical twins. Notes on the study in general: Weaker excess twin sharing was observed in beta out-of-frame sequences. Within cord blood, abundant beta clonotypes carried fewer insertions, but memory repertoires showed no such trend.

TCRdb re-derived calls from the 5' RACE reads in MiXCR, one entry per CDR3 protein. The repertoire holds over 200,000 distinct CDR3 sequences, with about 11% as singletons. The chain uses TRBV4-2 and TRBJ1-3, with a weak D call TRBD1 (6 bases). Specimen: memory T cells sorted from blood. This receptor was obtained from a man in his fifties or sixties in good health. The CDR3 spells CASSQDSGRGRGNTIYF. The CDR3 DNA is TGTGCCAGCAGCCAAGATTCCGGCAGGGGTAGAGGAAACACCATATATTTT.